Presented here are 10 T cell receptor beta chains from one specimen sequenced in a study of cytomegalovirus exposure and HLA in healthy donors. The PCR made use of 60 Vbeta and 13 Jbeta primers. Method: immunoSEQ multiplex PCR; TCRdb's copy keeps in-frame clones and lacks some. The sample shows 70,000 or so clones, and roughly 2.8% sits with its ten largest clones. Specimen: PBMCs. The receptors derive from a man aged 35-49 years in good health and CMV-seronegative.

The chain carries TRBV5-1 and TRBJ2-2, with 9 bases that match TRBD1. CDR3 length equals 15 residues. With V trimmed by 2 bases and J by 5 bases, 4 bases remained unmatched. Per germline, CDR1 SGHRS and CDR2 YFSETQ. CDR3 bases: TGCGCCAGCAGCTTCGCGACAGGGGGGACCGGGGAGCTGTTTTTT. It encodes CASSFATGGTGELFF.

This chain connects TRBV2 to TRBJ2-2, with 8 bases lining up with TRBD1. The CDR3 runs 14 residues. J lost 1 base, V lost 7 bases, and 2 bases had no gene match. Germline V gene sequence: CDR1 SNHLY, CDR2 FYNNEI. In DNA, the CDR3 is TGTGCCAGCATAGACAGGGGGAACACCGGGGAGCTGTTTTTT. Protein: CASIDRGNTGELFF.

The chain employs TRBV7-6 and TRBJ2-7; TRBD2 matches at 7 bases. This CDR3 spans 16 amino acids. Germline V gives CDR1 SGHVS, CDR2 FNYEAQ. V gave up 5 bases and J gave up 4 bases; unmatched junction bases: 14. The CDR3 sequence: CASSPEGGASGYEQYF. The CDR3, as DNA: TGTGCCAGCAGCCCAGAGGGAGGGGCTAGCGGTTACGAGCAGTACTTC.

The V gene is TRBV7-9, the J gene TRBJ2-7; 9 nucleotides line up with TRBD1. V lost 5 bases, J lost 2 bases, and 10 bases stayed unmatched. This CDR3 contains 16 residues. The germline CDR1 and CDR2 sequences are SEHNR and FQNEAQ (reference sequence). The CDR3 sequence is CASSHPTRDRAYEQYF. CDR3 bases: TGTGCCAGCAGCCACCCCACCCGGGACAGGGCCTACGAGCAGTACTTC.

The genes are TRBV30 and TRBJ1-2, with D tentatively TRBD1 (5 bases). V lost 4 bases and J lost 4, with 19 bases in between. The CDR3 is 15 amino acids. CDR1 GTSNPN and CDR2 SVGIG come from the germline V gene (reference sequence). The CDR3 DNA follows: TGTGCCTGGAATTTGCAGGGCGGGAGATTCTATGGCTACACCTTC. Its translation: CAWNLQGGRFYGYTF.

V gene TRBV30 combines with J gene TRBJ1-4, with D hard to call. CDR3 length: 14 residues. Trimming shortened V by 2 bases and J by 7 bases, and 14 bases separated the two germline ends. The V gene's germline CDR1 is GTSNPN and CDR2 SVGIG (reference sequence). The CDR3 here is CAWSTSPNLEKLFF. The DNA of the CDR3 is TGTGCCTGGAGTACGAGCCCGAACCTTGAAAAACTGTTTTTT.

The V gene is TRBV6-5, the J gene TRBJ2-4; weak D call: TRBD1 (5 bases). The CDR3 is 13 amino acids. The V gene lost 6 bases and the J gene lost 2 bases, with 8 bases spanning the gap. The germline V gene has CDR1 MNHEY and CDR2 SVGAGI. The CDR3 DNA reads TGTGCCAGCAGCTCAGGGCCCAAAAACATTCAGTACTTC. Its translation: CASSSGPKNIQYF.

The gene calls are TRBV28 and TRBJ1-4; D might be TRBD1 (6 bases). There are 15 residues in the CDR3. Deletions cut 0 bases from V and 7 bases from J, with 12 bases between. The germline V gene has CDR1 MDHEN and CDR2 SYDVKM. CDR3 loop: CASSLWGRGSEKLFF. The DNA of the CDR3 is TGTGCCAGCAGTTTATGGGGCAGGGGTAGTGAAAAACTGTTTTTT.

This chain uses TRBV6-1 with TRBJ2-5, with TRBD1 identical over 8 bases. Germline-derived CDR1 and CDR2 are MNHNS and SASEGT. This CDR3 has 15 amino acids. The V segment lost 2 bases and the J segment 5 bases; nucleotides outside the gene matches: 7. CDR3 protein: CASSENQGAWETQYF. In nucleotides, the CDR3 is TGTGCCAGCAGTGAAAACCAGGGGGCATGGGAGACCCAGTACTTC.

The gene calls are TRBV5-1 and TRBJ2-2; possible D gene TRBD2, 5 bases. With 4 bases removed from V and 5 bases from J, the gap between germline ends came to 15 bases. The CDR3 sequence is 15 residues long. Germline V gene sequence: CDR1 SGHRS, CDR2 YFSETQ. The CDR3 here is CASSKLVDGTGELFF. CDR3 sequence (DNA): TGCGCCAGCAGCAAACTAGTGGATGGGACCGGGGAGCTGTTTTTT.